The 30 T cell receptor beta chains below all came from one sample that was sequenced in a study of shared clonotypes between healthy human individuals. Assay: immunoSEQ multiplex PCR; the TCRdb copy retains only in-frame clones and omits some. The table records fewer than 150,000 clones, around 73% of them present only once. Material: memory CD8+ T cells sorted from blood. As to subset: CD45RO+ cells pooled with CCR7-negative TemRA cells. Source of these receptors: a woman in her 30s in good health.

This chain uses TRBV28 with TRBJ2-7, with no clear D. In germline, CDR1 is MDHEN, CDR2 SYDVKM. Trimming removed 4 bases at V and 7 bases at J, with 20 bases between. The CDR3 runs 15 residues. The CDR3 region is CASSSLERQLREQYF. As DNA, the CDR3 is TGTGCCAGCAGTTCCCTGGAGCGCCAGTTACGTGAGCAGTACTTC. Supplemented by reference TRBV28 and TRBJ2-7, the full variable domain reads DVKVTQSSRYLVKRTGEKVFLECVQDMDHENMFWYRQDPGLGLRLIYFSYDVKMKEKGDIPEGYSVSREKKERFSLILESASTNQTSMYLCASSSLERQLREQYFGPGTRLTVT.

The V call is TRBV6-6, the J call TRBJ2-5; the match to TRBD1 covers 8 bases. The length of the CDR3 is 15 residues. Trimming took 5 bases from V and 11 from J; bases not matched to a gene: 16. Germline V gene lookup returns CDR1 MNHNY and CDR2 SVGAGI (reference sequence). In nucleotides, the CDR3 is TGTGCCAGCAGTACTGGACAGGGAGACTCTAGTGAGCAGTACTTC. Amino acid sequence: CASSTGQGDSSEQYF.

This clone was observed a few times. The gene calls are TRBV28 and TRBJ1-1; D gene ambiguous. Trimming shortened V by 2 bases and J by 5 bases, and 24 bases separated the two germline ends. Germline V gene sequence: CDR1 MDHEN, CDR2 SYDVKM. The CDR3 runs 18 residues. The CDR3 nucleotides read TGTGCCAGCAGTTTAGGGTTAGCAACCAAATCCCCTGGGACTGAAGCTTTCTTT. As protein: CASSLGLATKSPGTEAFF.

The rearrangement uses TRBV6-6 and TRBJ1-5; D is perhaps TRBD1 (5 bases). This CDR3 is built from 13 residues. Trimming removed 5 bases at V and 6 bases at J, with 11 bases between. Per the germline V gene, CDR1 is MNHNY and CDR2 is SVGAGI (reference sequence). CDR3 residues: CASSLFQGQPQHF. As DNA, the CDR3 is TGTGCCAGCAGTCTATTCCAGGGTCAGCCCCAGCATTTT.

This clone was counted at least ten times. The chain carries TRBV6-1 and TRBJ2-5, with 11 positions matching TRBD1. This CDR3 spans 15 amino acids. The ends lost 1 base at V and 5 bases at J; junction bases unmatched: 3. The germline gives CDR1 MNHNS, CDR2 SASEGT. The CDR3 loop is CASSEGTGGLETQYF. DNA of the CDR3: TGTGCCAGCAGTGAAGGGACAGGGGGCTTGGAGACCCAGTACTTC.

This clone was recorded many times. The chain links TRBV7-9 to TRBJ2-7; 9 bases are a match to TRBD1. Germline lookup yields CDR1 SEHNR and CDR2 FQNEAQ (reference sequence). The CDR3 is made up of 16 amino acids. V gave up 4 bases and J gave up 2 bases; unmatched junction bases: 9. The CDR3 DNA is TGTGCCAGCAGCTCAATCCTGACAGGGGGTACCTACGAGCAGTACTTC. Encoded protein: CASSSILTGGTYEQYF. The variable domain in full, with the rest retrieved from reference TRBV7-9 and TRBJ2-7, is DTGVSQNPRHKITKRGQNVTFRCDPISEHNRLYWYRQTLGQGPEFLTYFQNEAQLEKSRLLSDRFSAERPKGSFSTLEIQRTEQGDSAMYLCASSSILTGGTYEQYFGPGTRLTVT.

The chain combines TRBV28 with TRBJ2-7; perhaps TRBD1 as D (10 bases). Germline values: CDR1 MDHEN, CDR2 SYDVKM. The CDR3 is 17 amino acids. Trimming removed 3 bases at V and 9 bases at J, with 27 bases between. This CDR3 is CASSFGDRGHLAGSQYF. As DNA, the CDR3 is TGTGCCAGCAGTTTTGGTGACAGGGGGCACCTAGCGGGATCGCAGTACTTC. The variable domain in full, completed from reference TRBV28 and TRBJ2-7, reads DVKVTQSSRYLVKRTGEKVFLECVQDMDHENMFWYRQDPGLGLRLIYFSYDVKMKEKGDIPEGYSVSREKKERFSLILESASTNQTSMYLCASSFGDRGHLAGSQYFGPGTRLTVT.

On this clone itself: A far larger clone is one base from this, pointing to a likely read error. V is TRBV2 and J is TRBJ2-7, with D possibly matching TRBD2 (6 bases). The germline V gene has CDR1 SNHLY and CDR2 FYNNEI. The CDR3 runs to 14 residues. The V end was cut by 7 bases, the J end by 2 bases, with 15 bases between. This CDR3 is CASISGGVPYEQYF. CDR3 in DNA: TGTGCCAGCATTTCTGGCGGGGTACCCTACGAGCAGTACTTC.

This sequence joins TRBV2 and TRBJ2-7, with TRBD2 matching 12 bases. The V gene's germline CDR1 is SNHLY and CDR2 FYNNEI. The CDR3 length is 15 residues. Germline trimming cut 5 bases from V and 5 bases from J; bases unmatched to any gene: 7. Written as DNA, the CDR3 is TGTGCCAGCAGTACTCGACTAGCGGGAGTCCACGAGCAGTACTTC. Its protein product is CASSTRLAGVHEQYF.

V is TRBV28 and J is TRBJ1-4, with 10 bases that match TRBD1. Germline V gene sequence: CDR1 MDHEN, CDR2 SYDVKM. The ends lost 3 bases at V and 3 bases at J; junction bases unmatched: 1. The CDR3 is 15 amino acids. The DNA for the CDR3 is TGTGCCAGCAGTTTTGGGACAGGGGCTAATGAAAAACTGTTTTTT. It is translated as CASSFGTGANEKLFF.

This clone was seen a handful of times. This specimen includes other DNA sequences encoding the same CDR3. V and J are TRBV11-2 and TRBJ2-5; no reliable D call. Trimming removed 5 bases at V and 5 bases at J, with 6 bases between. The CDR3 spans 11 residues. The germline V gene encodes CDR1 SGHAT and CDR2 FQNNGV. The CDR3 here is CASSPKETQYF. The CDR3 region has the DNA TGTGCCAGCAGCCCCAAGGAGACCCAGTACTTC.

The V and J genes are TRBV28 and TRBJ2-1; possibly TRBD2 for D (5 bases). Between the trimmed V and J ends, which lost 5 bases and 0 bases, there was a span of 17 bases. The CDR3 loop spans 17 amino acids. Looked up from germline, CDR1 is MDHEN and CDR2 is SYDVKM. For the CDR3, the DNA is TGTGCCAGCAGTACCTTAGCGACCCTAGGCTCCTACAATGAGCAGTTCTTC. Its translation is CASSTLATLGSYNEQFF.

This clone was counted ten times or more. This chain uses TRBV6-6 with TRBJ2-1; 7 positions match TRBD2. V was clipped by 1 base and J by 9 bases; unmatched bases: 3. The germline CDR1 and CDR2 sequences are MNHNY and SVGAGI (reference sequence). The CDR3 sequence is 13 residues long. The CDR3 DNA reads TGTGCCAGCAGTTACTTAGGACTAGGTGAGCAGTTCTTC. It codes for CASSYLGLGEQFF.

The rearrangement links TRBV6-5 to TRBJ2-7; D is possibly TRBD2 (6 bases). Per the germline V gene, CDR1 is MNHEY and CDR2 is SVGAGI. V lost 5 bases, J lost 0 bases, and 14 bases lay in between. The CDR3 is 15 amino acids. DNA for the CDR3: TGTGCCAGCAGTGGGCGGGGCTATCCCTCCTACGAGCAGTACTTC. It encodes CASSGRGYPSYEQYF.

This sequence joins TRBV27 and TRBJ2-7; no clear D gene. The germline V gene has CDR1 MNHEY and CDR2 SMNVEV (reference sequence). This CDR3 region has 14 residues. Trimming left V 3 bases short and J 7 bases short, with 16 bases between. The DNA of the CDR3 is TGTGCCAGCAGTTTTGGCGGATCTCCTTGGGAGCAGTACTTC. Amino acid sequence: CASSFGGSPWEQYF.

The DNA of the CDR3 is TGTGCCAGCATTCCAGGGGGCGAAACGAATCAGCCCCAGCATTTT. Protein product: CASIPGGETNQPQHF. The chain has TRBV28 and TRBJ1-5; 8 bases line up with TRBD1. This CDR3 is built from 15 residues. Trimming cost V 7 bases and J 4 bases; bases outside gene matches: 9. Germline lookup yields CDR1 MDHEN and CDR2 SYDVKM.

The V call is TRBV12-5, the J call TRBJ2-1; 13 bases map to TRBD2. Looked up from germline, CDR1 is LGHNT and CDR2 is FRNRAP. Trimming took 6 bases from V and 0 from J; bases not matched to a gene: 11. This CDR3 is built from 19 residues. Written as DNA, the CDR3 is TGTGCTAGTGGCACGGGACTAGCGGGACCTTTACGCTCCTACAATGAGCAGTTCTTC. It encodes CASGTGLAGPLRSYNEQFF. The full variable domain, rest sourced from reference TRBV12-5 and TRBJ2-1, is DARVTQTPRHKVTEMGQEVTMRCQPILGHNTVFWYRQTMMQGLELLAYFRNRAPLDDSGMPKDRFSAEMPDATLATLKIQPSEPRDSAVYFCASGTGLAGPLRSYNEQFFGPGTRLTVL.

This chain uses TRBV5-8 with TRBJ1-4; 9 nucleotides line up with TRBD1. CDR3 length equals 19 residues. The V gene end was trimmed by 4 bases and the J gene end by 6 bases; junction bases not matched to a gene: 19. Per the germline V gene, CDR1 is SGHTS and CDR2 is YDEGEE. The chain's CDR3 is CASSPGPVGTGPWDEKLFF. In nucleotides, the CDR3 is TGTGCCAGCAGCCCCGGCCCTGTCGGGACAGGGCCGTGGGATGAAAAACTGTTTTTT.

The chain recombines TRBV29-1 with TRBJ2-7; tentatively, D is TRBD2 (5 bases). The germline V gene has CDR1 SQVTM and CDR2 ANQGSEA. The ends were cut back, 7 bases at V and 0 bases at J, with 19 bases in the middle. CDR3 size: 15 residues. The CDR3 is CSGAVPAEHSYEQYF. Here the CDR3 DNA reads TGCAGCGGCGCTGTCCCAGCGGAACACTCCTACGAGCAGTACTTC.

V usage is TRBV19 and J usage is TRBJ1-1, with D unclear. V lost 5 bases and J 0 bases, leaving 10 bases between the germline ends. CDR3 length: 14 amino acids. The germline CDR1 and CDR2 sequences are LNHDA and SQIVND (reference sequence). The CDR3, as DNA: TGTGCCAGTAGTGAAGAGGGTATGAACACTGAAGCTTTCTTT. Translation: CASSEEGMNTEAFF. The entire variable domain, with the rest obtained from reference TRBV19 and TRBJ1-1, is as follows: DGGITQSPKYLFRKEGQNVTLSCEQNLNHDAMYWYRQDPGQGLRLIYYSQIVNDFQKGDIAEGYSVSREKKESFPLTVTSAQKNPTAFYLCASSEEGMNTEAFFGQGTRLTVV.

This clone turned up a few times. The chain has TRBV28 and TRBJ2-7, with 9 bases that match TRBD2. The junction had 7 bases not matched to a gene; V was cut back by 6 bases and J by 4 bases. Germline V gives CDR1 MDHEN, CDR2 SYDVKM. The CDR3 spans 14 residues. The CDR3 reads CASSRSGSGYEQYF. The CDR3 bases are TGTGCCAGCAGCCGTAGCGGGAGTGGGTACGAGCAGTACTTC.

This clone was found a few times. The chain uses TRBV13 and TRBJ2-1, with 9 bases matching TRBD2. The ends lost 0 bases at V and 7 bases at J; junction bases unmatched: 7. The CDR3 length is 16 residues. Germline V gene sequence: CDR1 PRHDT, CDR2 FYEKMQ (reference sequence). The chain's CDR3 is CASSLGAGGPGNEQFF. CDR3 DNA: TGTGCCAGCAGCTTAGGCGCGGGAGGGCCAGGGAATGAGCAGTTCTTC.

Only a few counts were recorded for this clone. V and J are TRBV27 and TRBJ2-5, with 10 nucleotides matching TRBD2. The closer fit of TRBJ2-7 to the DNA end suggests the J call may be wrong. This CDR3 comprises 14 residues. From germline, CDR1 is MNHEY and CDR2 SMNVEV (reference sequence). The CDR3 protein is CASSSTSGDYEQYF. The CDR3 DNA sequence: TGTGCCAGCAGTTCCACTAGCGGGGACTACGAGCAGTACTTC.

CDR3 loop: CATSRDGTKYF. CDR3 sequence (DNA): TGTGCCACCAGCAGGGACGGGACAAAGTACTTC. V gene TRBV15 combines with J gene TRBJ2-7; tentatively, D is TRBD1 (6 bases). In germline, CDR1 is LNHNV, CDR2 YYDKDF (reference sequence). Trimming cost V 3 bases and J 11 bases, with 11 bases left between them. The length of the CDR3 is 11 residues.

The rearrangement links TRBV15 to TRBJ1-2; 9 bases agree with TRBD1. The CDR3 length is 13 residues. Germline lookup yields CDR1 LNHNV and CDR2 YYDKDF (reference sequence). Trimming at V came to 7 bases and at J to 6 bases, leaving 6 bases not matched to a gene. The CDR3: CATNRGRNDGYTF. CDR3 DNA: TGTGCCACCAACAGGGGGCGCAATGATGGCTACACCTTC.

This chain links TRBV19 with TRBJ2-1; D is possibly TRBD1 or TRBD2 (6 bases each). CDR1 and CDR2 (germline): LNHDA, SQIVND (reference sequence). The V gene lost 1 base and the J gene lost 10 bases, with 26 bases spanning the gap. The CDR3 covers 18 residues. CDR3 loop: CASSIGDGGGRAGREQFF. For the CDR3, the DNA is TGTGCCAGTAGTATAGGGGACGGGGGCGGACGGGCAGGAAGGGAGCAGTTCTTC.

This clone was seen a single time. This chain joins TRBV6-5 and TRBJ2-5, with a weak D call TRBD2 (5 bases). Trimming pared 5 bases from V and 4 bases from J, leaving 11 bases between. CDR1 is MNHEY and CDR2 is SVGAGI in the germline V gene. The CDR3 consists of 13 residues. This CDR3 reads CASSEAEVETQYF. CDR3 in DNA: TGTGCCAGCAGTGAAGCGGAGGTAGAGACCCAGTACTTC.

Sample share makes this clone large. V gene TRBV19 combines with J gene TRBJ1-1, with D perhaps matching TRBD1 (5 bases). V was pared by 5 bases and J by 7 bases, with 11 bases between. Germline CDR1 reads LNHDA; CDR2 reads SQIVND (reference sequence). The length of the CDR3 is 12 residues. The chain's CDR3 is CASSQGSFEAFF. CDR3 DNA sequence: TGTGCCAGTAGTCAGGGAAGTTTTGAAGCTTTCTTT.

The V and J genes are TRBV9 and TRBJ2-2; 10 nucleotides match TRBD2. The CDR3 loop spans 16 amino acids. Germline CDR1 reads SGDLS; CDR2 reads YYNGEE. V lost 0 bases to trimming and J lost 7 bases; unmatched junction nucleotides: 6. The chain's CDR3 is CASSVAGLAGDGELFF. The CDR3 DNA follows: TGTGCCAGCAGCGTAGCTGGCCTAGCGGGAGACGGGGAGCTGTTTTTT.

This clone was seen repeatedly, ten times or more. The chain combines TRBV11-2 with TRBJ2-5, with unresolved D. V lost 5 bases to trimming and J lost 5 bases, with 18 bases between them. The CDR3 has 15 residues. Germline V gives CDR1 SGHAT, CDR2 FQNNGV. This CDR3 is CASSPGKGRMETQYF. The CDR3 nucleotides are TGTGCCAGCAGCCCCGGTAAAGGGCGCATGGAGACCCAGTACTTC. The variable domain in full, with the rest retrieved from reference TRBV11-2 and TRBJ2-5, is EAGVAQSPRYKIIEKRQSVAFWCNPISGHATLYWYQQILGQGPKLLIQFQNNGVVDDSQLPKDRFSAERLKGVDSTLKIQPAKLEDSAVYLCASSPGKGRMETQYFGPGTRLLVL.